The 5 T cell receptor beta chains below come from one sample, sequenced in a study of blood T cell repertoires in COVID-19. Assay used: immunoSEQ multiplex PCR; TCRdb lists only in-frame clones, some missing. The table includes 160,000 or so clones, around 90% detected once. Sequenced sample: peripheral blood. These receptors all stem from a man between 18 and 35 years old with acute or convalescent COVID-19.

In the case of this clone: At one end the junction does not follow the germline gene, possibly because of a read error. The gene calls are TRBV7-2 and TRBJ2-7, with a weak D call TRBD1 (6 bases). The CDR3 is 13 residues long. Germline CDR1 reads SGHTA; CDR2 reads FQGNSA. The CDR3 reads CASSLPDSTFFSF. In DNA, the CDR3 is TGTGCCAGCAGCCTACCGGACAGCACCTTTTTCAGCTTC.

This chain uses TRBV19 with TRBJ2-7; maybe TRBD1 (5 bases). The CDR3 is 15 amino acids. Trimming shortened V by 3 bases and J by 1 base, and 13 bases separated the two germline ends. Germline V gene lookup returns CDR1 LNHDA and CDR2 SQIVND (reference sequence). For the CDR3, the DNA is TGTGCCAGTAGTATCCAGGGTCCCACTTCCTACGAGCAGTACTTC. Encoded protein: CASSIQGPTSYEQYF.

The chain combines TRBV5-8 with TRBJ1-1; 7 bases line up with TRBD1. V was clipped by 0 bases and J by 3 bases; unmatched bases: 2. Germline-derived CDR1 and CDR2 are SGHTS and YDEGEE. The CDR3 extends over 14 amino acids. The CDR3 bases are TGTGCCAGCAGCTTGGGACAGGGTTACACTGAAGCTTTCTTT. Protein: CASSLGQGYTEAFF. Filled out from reference TRBV5-8 and TRBJ1-1, the complete variable domain reads EAGVTQSPTHLIKTRGQQATLRCSPISGHTSVYWYQQALGLGLQFLLWYDEGEERNRGNFPPRFSGRQFPNYSSELNVNALELEDSALYLCASSLGQGYTEAFFGQGTRLTVV.

V gene TRBV18 combines with J gene TRBJ1-5; D uncertain. The CDR3 covers 14 residues. Germline V lookup: CDR1 KGHSH, CDR2 LQKENI. V was trimmed by 3 bases and J by 2 bases, leaving 8 bases between them. CDR3 protein: CASSPDKRNQPQHF. The CDR3 DNA reads as TGTGCCAGCTCACCCGACAAGCGCAATCAGCCCCAGCATTTT.

This chain uses TRBV18 with TRBJ2-7; D is possibly TRBD2 (6 bases). V gave up 3 bases and J gave up 6 bases, with 9 bases separating them. CDR3 size: 12 residues. Germline loops: CDR1 KGHSH, CDR2 LQKENI. CDR3 bases: TGTGCCAGCTCACCCGGGGGAGCCGAGCAGTACTTC. The encoded protein is CASSPGGAEQYF.